One and the same sample provided the 26 T cell receptor beta chains below, sequenced in a study of control samples from healthy donors and cancer patients. Assay used: immunoSEQ multiplex PCR; TCRdb lists only in-frame clones, some missing. The sample has 57,000 or so clones, roughly 90% seen once; the top ten hold about 6.5%. The specimen sequenced was PBMCs. These receptors originate from a man aged 60 to 69 with colorectal cancer.

This chain links TRBV7-2 with TRBJ2-2, with TRBD2 identical over 9 bases. This CDR3 comprises 16 residues. Looked up from germline, CDR1 is SGHTA and CDR2 is FQGNSA. Trimming took 5 bases from V and 6 from J; bases not matched to a gene: 10. The CDR3, as DNA: TGTGCCAGCAGCCTCAATAGGCGGGGGGGCCCCGGGGAGCTGTTTTTT. Translation: CASSLNRRGGPGELFF.

V gene TRBV29-1 combines with J gene TRBJ2-3; TRBD1 aligns across 9 bases. Germline V gene lookup returns CDR1 SQVTM and CDR2 ANQGSEA. The CDR3 has 16 amino acids. The V gene end was trimmed by 2 bases and the J gene end by 2 bases; junction bases not matched to a gene: 8. This chain's CDR3 is CSVEIPGTGHTDTQYF. The CDR3 region has the DNA TGCAGCGTTGAAATACCCGGGACAGGGCACACAGATACGCAGTATTTT.

The rearrangement links TRBV11-3 to TRBJ2-4; D gene unclear. Germline lookup yields CDR1 SGHNT and CDR2 YENEEA. The CDR3 length is 15 residues. Deletions cut 3 bases from V and 0 bases from J, with 9 bases between. The DNA for the CDR3 is TGTGCCAGCAGCTTCTCCCAACTAGCCAAAAACATTCAGTACTTC. This encodes CASSFSQLAKNIQYF.

The CDR3 reads CASSKGTKGRGTNEKLFF. CDR3 nucleotides: TGTGCCAGCAGCAAAGGAACAAAGGGGAGAGGAACTAATGAAAAACTGTTTTTT. V is TRBV21-1 and J is TRBJ1-4. TRBV21-1 is given as a pseudogene. This CDR3 region has 18 residues.

This clone was observed once. The chain carries TRBV27 and TRBJ2-3, with TRBD2 as a possible D gene (7 bases). Trimming left V 4 bases short and J 4 bases short, with 15 bases between. The CDR3 runs to 15 residues. Germline V gives CDR1 MNHEY, CDR2 SMNVEV (reference sequence). The CDR3 coding sequence is TGTGCCAGCAGTTCAAGGGGGGGGGCGTCAGATACGCAGTATTTT. Protein sequence: CASSSRGGASDTQYF.

This clone is labeled medium-sized. This chain uses TRBV3-1 (or the pseudogene TRBV3-2) with TRBJ1-1, with D unclear. The V gene's germline CDR1 is LGHDT and CDR2 YNNKEL (reference sequence). V was shortened by 1 base and J by 2 bases, with 8 bases between the two germline ends. There are 14 residues in the CDR3. CDR3 nucleotides: TGTGCCAGCAGCCAAGCTCACAGTAACACTGAAGCTTTCTTT. Translated, it gives CASSQAHSNTEAFF.

The chain couples TRBV5-4 to TRBJ1-1, with D uncertain. The germline V gene has CDR1 SGHNT and CDR2 YYREEE (reference sequence). There are 15 residues in the CDR3. Trimming cost V 4 bases and J 4 bases, with 17 bases left between them. This CDR3 is CASSPVRGPGTEAFF. The CDR3 DNA reads TGTGCCAGCAGCCCTGTACGAGGCCCTGGCACTGAAGCTTTCTTT.

This clone was counted once. This chain links TRBV11-3 with TRBJ2-3, with TRBD2 as a possible D gene (7 bases). The CDR3 is made up of 19 amino acids. CDR1 and CDR2 from the germline V gene are SGHNT and YENEEA. Trimming took 2 bases from V and 2 from J, leaving 23 bases between them. CDR3 residues: CASSLSWAGAPYFTDTQYF. In DNA, the CDR3 is TGTGCCAGCAGCTTAAGTTGGGCGGGGGCCCCTTACTTCACAGATACGCAGTATTTT.

The J gene is TRBJ1-4, the V gene TRBV11-2; 7 nucleotides match TRBD1. CDR1 SGHAT and CDR2 FQNNGV come from the germline V gene. V was pared by 4 bases and J by 6 bases, with 8 bases of the junction left unmatched. This CDR3 region has 15 residues. The CDR3 coding sequence is TGTGCCAGCAGCTCCTACAGGGGCTCATATGAAAAACTGTTTTTT. Translating gives CASSSYRGSYEKLFF. The complete variable domain, with remaining parts taken from reference TRBV11-2 and TRBJ1-4, reads EAGVAQSPRYKIIEKRQSVAFWCNPISGHATLYWYQQILGQGPKLLIQFQNNGVVDDSQLPKDRFSAERLKGVDSTLKIQPAKLEDSAVYLCASSSYRGSYEKLFFGSGTQLSVL.

The J gene is TRBJ2-7, the V gene TRBV11-3, with 7 bases fitting TRBD1. CDR1 is SGHNT and CDR2 is YENEEA in the germline V gene. This CDR3 has 14 amino acids. Trimming removed 2 bases from V and 4 bases from J; junction bases left unmatched: 5. The CDR3 region is CASSLSQGVYEQYF. For the CDR3, the DNA is TGTGCCAGCAGCTTAAGTCAGGGGGTTTACGAGCAGTACTTC.

CDR3 amino acids: CASSLAVGGRQLSLPLHF. CDR3 nucleotides: TGTGCCAGCAGCTTAGCTGTGGGAGGCCGGCAATTGAGTTTACCCCTCCACTTT. This chain connects TRBV7-8 to TRBJ1-6, with D unclear. The CDR3 extends over 18 amino acids. Germline V CDR1 and CDR2: SGHVS, FQNEAQ. Trimming took 0 bases from V and 12 from J, leaving 24 bases between them. Together with reference TRBV7-8 and TRBJ1-6, the CDR3 gives the full variable domain: GAGVSQSPRYKVAKRGQDVALRCDPISGHVSLFWYQQALGQGPEFLTYFQNEAQLDKSGLPSDRFFAERPEGSVSTLKIQRTQQEDSAVYLCASSLAVGGRQLSLPLHFGNGTRLTVT.

The chain has TRBV12-3 or TRBV12-4 and TRBJ2-1, with D perhaps TRBD1 or TRBD2 (5 bases each). V was cut by 6 bases and J by 3 bases, with 9 bases left in between. The CDR3 spans 13 residues. Written as DNA, the CDR3 is TGTGCCAGCAGGGGGACCAACTACAATGAGCAGTTCTTC. Translation gives CASRGTNYNEQFF.

This chain connects TRBV6-2 or TRBV6-3 to TRBJ2-5; D possibly uses TRBD1 or TRBD2 (5 bases each). V lost 0 bases and J lost 6, with 14 bases in between. The germline CDR1 and CDR2 sequences are MNHEY and SVGEGT. The CDR3 spans 15 residues. DNA of the CDR3: TGTGCCAGCAGTTACTCGAGGGGCAGCTTGCAGACCCAGTACTTC. Translation gives CASSYSRGSLQTQYF.

The chain recombines TRBV20-1 with TRBJ2-7; D unclear. This CDR3 region has 11 residues. V was cut by 7 bases and J by 2 bases, with 9 bases left in between. Germline V gene data show CDR1 as DFQATT and CDR2 as SNEGSKA (reference sequence). The CDR3, as DNA: TGCAGTGTAAGGGAAGCCTACGAGCAGTACTTC. It encodes CSVREAYEQYF.

The chain has TRBV6-2 or TRBV6-3 and TRBJ2-3; D ambiguous. Germline V gene lookup returns CDR1 MNHEY and CDR2 SVGEGT. Between the trimmed V and J ends, which lost 2 bases and 10 bases, there was a span of 10 bases. CDR3 length: 12 residues. The CDR3 region is CASSYGTEAQYF. As DNA, the CDR3 is TGTGCCAGCAGTTACGGCACCGAAGCGCAGTATTTT.

The CDR3 DNA reads TGTGCCAGCTCCCCTGGTGGCAGCATGAACACTGAAGCTTTCTTT. It is translated as CASSPGGSMNTEAFF. This chain uses TRBV25-1 with TRBJ1-1; D is unresolved. The V end lost 8 bases, the J end lost 0 bases, and 16 bases lay between the germline ends. The germline CDR1 and CDR2 sequences are MGHDK and SYGVNS. The CDR3 is 15 amino acids.

The rearrangement links TRBV30 to TRBJ1-2; 8 nucleotides align to TRBD1. This CDR3 comprises 14 residues. The J segment lost 2 bases and the V segment lost 3 bases, leaving 5 bases of the junction unmatched. Germline V gene sequence: CDR1 GTSNPN, CDR2 SVGIG (reference sequence). CDR3 coding DNA: TGTGCCTGGAGGAGGGGACAGGCGAACTATGGCTACACCTTC. Its protein is CAWRRGQANYGYTF.

The chain employs TRBV29-1 and TRBJ1-6; perhaps TRBD1 as D (6 bases). The CDR3 consists of 14 residues. CDR1 SQVTM and CDR2 ANQGSEA come from the germline V gene. The V end lost 6 bases, the J end lost 7 bases, and 16 bases lay between the germline ends. CDR3: CSVATGLGNSPLHF. DNA for the CDR3: TGCAGCGTAGCAACAGGGTTGGGAAATTCACCCCTCCACTTT.

J is TRBJ2-7 and V is TRBV4-1; 9 bases fit TRBD2. The CDR3 is made up of 15 amino acids. Germline CDR1 reads MGHRA; CDR2 reads YSYEKL. The V segment lost 4 bases and the J segment 5 bases; nucleotides outside the gene matches: 9. The CDR3 sequence is CASSPLGGGADEQYF. For the CDR3, the DNA is TGCGCCAGCAGCCCTCTGGGCGGGGGGGCCGACGAGCAGTACTTC.

The V call is TRBV18, the J call TRBJ1-1, with D possibly matching TRBD1 (6 bases). V lost 6 bases to trimming and J lost 3 bases, with 14 bases between them. The length of the CDR3 is 14 residues. The germline gives CDR1 KGHSH, CDR2 LQKENI. CDR3 protein: CASSPRGRDTEAFF. As DNA, the CDR3 is TGTGCCAGCTCCCCCAGGGGTCGGGACACTGAAGCTTTCTTT.

This clone was seen a few times. V usage is TRBV7-9 and J usage is TRBJ2-2; D not certain. V was cut by 5 bases and J by 2 bases, with 6 bases left in between. Looked up from germline, CDR1 is SEHNR and CDR2 is FQNEAQ (reference sequence). This CDR3 contains 13 residues. DNA for the CDR3: TGTGCCAGCAGCCCAGTCAACACCGGGGAGCTGTTTTTT. Translating it yields CASSPVNTGELFF.

The CDR3 is CASSYSSGPDRAGSYGYTF. The CDR3 bases are TGTGCCAGCAGCTACTCTTCGGGACCCGACAGGGCGGGAAGCTATGGCTACACCTTC. This chain uses TRBV3-1 (or the pseudogene TRBV3-2) with TRBJ1-2; 7 nucleotides align to TRBD1. This CDR3 comprises 19 residues. V dropped 5 bases and J dropped 4; count of bases not matched to a gene: 22. Germline V CDR1 and CDR2: LGHDT, YNNKEL (reference sequence).

The chain uses TRBV9 and TRBJ1-1; D unclear. V shed 0 bases and J shed 1 base, with 10 bases lying between them. CDR3 size: 15 residues. Per the germline V gene, CDR1 is SGDLS and CDR2 is YYNGEE. The CDR3 DNA is TGTGCCAGCAGCGTAGTACCCGAGGCGAACACTGAAGCTTTCTTT. It codes for CASSVVPEANTEAFF.

The rearrangement joins TRBV6-2 or TRBV6-3 to TRBJ2-7; possibly TRBD2 for D (5 bases). Germline loops: CDR1 MNHEY, CDR2 SVGEGT. This CDR3 is built from 17 residues. Trimming took off 2 bases at V and 0 bases at J, with 17 bases between the two ends. DNA for the CDR3: TGTGCCAGCAGTTACCTGAGGGCGGGTTCCAACTCCTACGAGCAGTACTTC. This encodes CASSYLRAGSNSYEQYF.

CDR3 bases: TGTGCCACCAGCAGAGCCGCGGCCTTACCCTACGAGCAGTACTTC. Its protein product is CATSRAAALPYEQYF. The chain has TRBV15 and TRBJ2-7; D is undetermined. CDR3 size: 15 residues. V lost 1 base and J lost 2, with 12 bases in between. Per germline, CDR1 LNHNV and CDR2 YYDKDF (reference sequence).

The rearrangement joins TRBV5-1 to TRBJ2-2, with 8 bases fitting TRBD2. Germline trimming cut 4 bases from V and 2 bases from J; bases unmatched to any gene: 7. CDR1 and CDR2 from the germline V gene are SGHRS and YFSETQ. The CDR3 totals 16 residues. CDR3 residues: CASSSRSGGNTGELFF. In DNA, the CDR3 is TGCGCCAGCAGCAGTCGAAGCGGGGGAAACACCGGGGAGCTGTTTTTT. Based on the CDR3 plus reference TRBV5-1 and TRBJ2-2, the full variable domain is KAGVTQTPRYLIKTRGQQVTLSCSPISGHRSVSWYQQTPGQGLQFLFEYFSETQRNKGNFPGRFSGRQFSNSRSEMNVSTLELGDSALYLCASSSRSGGNTGELFFGEGSRLTVL.